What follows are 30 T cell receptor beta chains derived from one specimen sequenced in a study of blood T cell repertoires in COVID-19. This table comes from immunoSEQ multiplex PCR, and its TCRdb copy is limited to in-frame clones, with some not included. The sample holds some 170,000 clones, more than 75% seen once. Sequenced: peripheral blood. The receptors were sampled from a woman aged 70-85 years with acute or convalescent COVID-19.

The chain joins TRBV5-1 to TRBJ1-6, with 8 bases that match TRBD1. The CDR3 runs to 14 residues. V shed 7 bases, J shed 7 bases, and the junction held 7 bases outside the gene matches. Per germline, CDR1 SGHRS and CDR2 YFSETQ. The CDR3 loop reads CASATGQDNSPLHF. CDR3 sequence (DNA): TGCGCCAGCGCCACGGGACAGGACAATTCACCCCTCCACTTT. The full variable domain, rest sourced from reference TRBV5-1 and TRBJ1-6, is KAGVTQTPRYLIKTRGQQVTLSCSPISGHRSVSWYQQTPGQGLQFLFEYFSETQRNKGNFPGRFSGRQFSNSRSEMNVSTLELGDSALYLCASATGQDNSPLHFGNGTRLTVT.

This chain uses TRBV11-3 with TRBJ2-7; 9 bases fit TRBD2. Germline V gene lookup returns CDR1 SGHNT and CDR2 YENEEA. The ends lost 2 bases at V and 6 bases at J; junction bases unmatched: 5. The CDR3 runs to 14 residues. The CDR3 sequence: CASSLTAGGGEQYF. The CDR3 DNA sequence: TGTGCCAGCAGCTTAACAGCGGGGGGAGGCGAGCAGTACTTC.

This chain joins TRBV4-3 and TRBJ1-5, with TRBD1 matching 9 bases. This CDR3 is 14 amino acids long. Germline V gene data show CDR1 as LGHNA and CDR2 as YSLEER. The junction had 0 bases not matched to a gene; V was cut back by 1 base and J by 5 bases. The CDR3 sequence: CASSQGTGDQPQHF. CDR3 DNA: TGCGCCAGCAGCCAAGGGACAGGGGATCAGCCCCAGCATTTT.

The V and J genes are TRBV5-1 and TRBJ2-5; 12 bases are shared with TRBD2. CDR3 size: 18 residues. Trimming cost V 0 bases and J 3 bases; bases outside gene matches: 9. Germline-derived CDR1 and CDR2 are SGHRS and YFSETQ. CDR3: CASSLGASGRASEETQYF. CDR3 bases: TGCGCCAGCAGCTTGGGGGCTAGCGGGAGGGCCTCGGAAGAGACCCAGTACTTC. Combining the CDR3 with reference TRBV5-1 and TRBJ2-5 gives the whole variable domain KAGVTQTPRYLIKTRGQQVTLSCSPISGHRSVSWYQQTPGQGLQFLFEYFSETQRNKGNFPGRFSGRQFSNSRSEMNVSTLELGDSALYLCASSLGASGRASEETQYFGPGTRLLVL.

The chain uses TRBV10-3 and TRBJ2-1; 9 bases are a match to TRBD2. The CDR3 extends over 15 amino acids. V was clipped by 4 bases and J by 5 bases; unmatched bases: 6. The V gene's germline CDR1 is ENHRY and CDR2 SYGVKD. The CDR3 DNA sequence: TGTGCCATCAGTGCTCGGCGGGAGGGGGACAATGAGCAGTTCTTC. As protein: CAISARREGDNEQFF.

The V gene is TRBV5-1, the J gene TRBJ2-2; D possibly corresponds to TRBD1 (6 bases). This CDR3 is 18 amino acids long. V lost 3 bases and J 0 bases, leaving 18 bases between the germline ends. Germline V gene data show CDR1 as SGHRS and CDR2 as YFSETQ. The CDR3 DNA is TGCGCCAGCAGCTGGAGGACAGAACATTTAACGAACACCGGGGAGCTGTTTTTT. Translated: CASSWRTEHLTNTGELFF.

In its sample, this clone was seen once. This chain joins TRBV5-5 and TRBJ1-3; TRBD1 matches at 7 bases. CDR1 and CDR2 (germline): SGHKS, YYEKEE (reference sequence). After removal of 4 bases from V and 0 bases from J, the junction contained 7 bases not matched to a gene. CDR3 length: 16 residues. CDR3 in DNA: TGTGCCAGCAGCCCCGAAGGGACAGCCTCTGGAAACACCATATATTTT. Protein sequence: CASSPEGTASGNTIYF.

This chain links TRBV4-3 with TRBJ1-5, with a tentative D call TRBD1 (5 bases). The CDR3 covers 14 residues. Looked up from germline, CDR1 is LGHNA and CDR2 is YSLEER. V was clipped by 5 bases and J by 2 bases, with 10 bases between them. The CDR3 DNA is TGCGCCAGCAGCTCCAGGGTGGGCAATCAGCCCCAGCATTTT. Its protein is CASSSRVGNQPQHF.

In nucleotides, the CDR3 is TGTGCCACCAGACGTACACCAGGACTAGCGGGGGGCGGAGATACGCAGTATTTT. This translates into CATRRTPGLAGGGDTQYF. This rearrangement joins TRBV24-1 to TRBJ2-3, with 14 bases identical to TRBD2. V was pared by 7 bases and J by 5 bases, with 13 bases of the junction left unmatched. The CDR3 totals 18 residues. Germline V gene data show CDR1 as KGHDR and CDR2 as SFDVKD.

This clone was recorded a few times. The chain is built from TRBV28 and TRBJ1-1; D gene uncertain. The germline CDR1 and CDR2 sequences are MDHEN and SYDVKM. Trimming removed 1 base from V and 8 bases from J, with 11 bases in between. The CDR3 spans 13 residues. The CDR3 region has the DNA TGTGCCAGCAGTTTATTCGGAGGGTCCGAAGCTTTCTTT. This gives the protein CASSLFGGSEAFF.

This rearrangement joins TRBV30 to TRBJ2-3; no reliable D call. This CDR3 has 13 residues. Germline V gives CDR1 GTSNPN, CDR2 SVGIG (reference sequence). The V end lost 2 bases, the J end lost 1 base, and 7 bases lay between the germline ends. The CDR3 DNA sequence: TGTGCCTGGAGTACCAGTCGCACAGATACGCAGTATTTT. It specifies CAWSTSRTDTQYF.

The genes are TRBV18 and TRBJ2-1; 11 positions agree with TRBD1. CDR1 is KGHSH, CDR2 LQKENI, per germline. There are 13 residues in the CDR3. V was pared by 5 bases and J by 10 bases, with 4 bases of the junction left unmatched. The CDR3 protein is CASSRTGGREQFF. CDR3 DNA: TGTGCCAGCTCAAGGACAGGGGGCCGGGAGCAGTTCTTC. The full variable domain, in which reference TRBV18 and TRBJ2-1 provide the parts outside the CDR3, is NAGVMQNPRHLVRRRGQEARLRCSPMKGHSHVYWYRQLPEEGLKFMVYLQKENIIDESGMPKERFSAEFPKEGPSILRIQQVVRGDSAAYFCASSRTGGREQFFGPGTRLTVL.

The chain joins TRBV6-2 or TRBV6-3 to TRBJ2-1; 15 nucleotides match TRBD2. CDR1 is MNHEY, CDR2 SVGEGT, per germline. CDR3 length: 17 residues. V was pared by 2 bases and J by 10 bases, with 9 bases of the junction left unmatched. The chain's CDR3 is CASSYPPGLAGGWEQFF. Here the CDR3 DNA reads TGTGCCAGCAGTTACCCCCCTGGACTAGCGGGAGGGTGGGAGCAGTTCTTC.

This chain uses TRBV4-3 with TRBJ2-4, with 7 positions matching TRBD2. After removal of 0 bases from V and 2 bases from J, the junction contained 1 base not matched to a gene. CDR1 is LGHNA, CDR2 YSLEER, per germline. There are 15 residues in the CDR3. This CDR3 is CASSQEAGTKNIQYF. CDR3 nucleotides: TGCGCCAGCAGCCAAGAAGCGGGGACCAAAAACATTCAGTACTTC.

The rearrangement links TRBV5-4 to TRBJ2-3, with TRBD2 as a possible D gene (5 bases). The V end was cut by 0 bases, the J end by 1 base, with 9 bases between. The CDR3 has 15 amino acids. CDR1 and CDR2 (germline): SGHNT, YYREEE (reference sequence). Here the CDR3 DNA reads TGTGCCAGCAGCTTGGCACTAGTGGGCACAGATACGCAGTATTTT. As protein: CASSLALVGTDTQYF.

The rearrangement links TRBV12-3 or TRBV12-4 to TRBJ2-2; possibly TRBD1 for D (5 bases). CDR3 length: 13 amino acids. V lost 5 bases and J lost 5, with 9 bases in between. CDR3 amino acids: CASSLTATGELFF. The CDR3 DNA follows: TGTGCCAGCAGTCTGACAGCGACCGGGGAGCTGTTTTTT.

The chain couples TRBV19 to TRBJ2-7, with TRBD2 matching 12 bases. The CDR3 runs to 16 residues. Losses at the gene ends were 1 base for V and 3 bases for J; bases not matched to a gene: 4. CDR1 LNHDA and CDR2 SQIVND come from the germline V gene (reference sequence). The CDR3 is CASSIVPTSGSYEQYF. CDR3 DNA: TGTGCCAGTAGTATAGTACCGACTAGCGGGAGCTACGAGCAGTACTTC.

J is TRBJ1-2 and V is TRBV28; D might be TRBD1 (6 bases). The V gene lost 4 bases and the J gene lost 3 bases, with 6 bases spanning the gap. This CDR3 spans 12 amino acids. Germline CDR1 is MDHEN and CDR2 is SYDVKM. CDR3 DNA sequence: TGTGCCAGCAGTTGGACAGACTATGGCTACACCTTC. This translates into CASSWTDYGYTF.

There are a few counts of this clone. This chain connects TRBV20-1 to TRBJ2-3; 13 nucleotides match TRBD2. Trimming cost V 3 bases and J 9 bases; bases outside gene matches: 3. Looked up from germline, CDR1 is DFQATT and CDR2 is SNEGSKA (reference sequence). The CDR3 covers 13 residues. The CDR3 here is CSASGLAGETQYF. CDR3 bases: TGCAGTGCTAGTGGACTAGCGGGAGAAACGCAGTATTTT.

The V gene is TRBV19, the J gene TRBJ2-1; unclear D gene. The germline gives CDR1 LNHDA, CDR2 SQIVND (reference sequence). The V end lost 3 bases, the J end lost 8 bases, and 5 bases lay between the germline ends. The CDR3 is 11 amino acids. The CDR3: CASSILYEQFF. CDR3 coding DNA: TGTGCCAGTAGTATCCTTTATGAGCAGTTCTTC.

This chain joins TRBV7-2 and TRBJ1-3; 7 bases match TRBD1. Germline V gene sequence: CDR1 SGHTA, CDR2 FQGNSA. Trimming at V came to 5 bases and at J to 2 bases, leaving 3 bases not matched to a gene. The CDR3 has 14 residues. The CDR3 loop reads CASSATGTGNTIYF. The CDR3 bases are TGTGCCAGCAGCGCGACAGGGACTGGAAACACCATATATTTT.

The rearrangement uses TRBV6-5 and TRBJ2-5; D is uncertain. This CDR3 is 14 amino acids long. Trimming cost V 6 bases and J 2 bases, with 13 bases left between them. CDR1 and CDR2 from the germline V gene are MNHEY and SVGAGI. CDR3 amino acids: CASRRSYDQETQYF. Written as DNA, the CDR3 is TGTGCCAGCAGGAGGTCATACGATCAAGAGACCCAGTACTTC.

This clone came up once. This CDR3 is CASSYAWAGDGYTF. CDR3 coding DNA: TGTGCCAGCAGTTACGCTTGGGCAGGGGATGGCTACACCTTC. The chain carries TRBV6-2 or TRBV6-3 and TRBJ1-2, with D perhaps matching TRBD1 (6 bases). The germline V gene has CDR1 MNHEY and CDR2 SVGEGT. CDR3 length: 14 residues. The V end was cut by 2 bases, the J end by 6 bases, with 13 bases between.

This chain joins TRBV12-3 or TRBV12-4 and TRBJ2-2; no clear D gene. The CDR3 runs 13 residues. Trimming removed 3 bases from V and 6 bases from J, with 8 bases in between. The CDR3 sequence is CASSFIVSGELFF. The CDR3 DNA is TGTGCCAGCAGTTTTATCGTCTCCGGGGAGCTGTTTTTT.

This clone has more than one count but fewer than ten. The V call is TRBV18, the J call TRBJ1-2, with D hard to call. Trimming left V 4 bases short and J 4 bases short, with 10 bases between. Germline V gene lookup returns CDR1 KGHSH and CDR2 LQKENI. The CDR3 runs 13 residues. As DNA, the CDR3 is TGTGCCAGCTCACGATCAGATACCTATGGCTACACCTTC. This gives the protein CASSRSDTYGYTF.

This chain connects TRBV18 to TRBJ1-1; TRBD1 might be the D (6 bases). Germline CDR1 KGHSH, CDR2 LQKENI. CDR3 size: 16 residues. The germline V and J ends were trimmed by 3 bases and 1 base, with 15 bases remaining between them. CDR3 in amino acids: CASSPRRGAKNTEAFF. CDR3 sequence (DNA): TGTGCCAGCTCACCCCGGCGGGGGGCCAAGAACACTGAAGCTTTCTTT.

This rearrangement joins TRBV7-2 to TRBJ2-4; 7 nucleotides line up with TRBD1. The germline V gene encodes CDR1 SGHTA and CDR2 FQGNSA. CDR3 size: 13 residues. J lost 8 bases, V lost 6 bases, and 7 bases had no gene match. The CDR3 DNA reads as TGTGCCAGCAGTGGTACAGGGGTTTACATTCAGTACTTC. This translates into CASSGTGVYIQYF.

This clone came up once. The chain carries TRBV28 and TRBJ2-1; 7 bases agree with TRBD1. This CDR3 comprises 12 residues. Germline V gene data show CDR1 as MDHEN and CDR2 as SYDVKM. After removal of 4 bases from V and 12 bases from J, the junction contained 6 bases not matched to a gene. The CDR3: CASSWGQTLQFF. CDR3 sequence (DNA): TGTGCCAGCAGTTGGGGACAGACCCTGCAGTTCTTC.

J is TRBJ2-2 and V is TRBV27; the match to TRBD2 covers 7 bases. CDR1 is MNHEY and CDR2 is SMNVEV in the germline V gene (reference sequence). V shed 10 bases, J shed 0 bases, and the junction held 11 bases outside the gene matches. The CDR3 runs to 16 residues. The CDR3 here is CATLPRAGSNTGELFF. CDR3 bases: TGTGCCACCCTACCCCGAGCGGGATCGAACACCGGGGAGCTGTTTTTT.

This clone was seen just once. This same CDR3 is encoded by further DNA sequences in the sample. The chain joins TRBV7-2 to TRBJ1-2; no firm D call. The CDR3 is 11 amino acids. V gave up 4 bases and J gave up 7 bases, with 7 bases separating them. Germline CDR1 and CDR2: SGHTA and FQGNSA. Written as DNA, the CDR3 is TGTGCCAGCAGCTCATCAATTGGCTACACCTTC. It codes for CASSSSIGYTF.